This T cell receptor beta chain was profiled in a study of blood T cell repertoires in COVID-19. Across the whole study: The origin of the acute and convalescent COVID-19 samples was the United States, Italy and Spain. PBMCs, B-cell-depleted T cells, or T cells were the source of the cDNA or gDNA that made up the material.

Regarding this clone: The junction departs from the called germline gene at one end, perhaps through a read error.

In the original processing: Scientists estimated how many nucleated cells there were by amplifying reference gene primers. Measured with immunoSEQ multiplex PCR; TCRdb has only the in-frame clones, and not every one. The V and J calls and clone size come from that table; D and trimming were worked out from the DNA. The sample shows 88,000 or so clones, 86% of them seen only once. The CDR3 is 13 amino acids. Germline CDR1 and CDR2: SGHVS and FQNEAQ. Sequenced: peripheral blood. The sequence derives from a man in his 60s with acute or convalescent COVID-19. The gene calls are TRBV7-8 and TRBJ1-2; 10 bases are shared with TRBD1. CDR3 bases: TGTGCCAGCAGTCAGACAGGGGGCGTCCGATTCGCCTTC. It specifies CASSQTGGVRFAF.